This record looks at one T cell receptor (beta chain) sequence and its context. The target antigen is unknown. This sample stems from a study of PD-1 blockade in classical Hodgkin lymphoma. General study results and limits: Although disease activity or prior therapy may be involved, causes of the repertoire differences remain undefined. Newly diagnosed patients reportedly trailed healthy donors in baseline TCR diversity. Excluded were patients who started nivolumab under 1 year after ASCT, a group that had lower diversity.

Every single patient, without exception, relapsed after autologous stem cell transplantation, and brentuximab vedotin exposure varied. The junction had 4 bases not matched to a gene; V was cut back by 2 bases and J by 1 base. Germline CDR1 and CDR2: ENHRY and SYGVKD. There are 15 residues in the CDR3. Only in-frame clones appear in the TCRdb table, and some are missing; sequencing was by immunoSEQ multiplex PCR. The sample contains about 98,000 clones, over 85% of which appear only once. The rearrangement joins TRBV10-3 to TRBJ1-1, with 7 bases aligning to TRBD1. Sequencing used peripheral blood mononuclear cells (PBMCs), obtained at baseline. The receptor's source is a human donor with classical Hodgkin lymphoma. Here the CDR3 reads CAISEEGAKNTEAFF. Written as DNA, the CDR3 is TGTGCCATCAGTGAGGAGGGGGCGAAGAACACTGAAGCTTTCTTT.